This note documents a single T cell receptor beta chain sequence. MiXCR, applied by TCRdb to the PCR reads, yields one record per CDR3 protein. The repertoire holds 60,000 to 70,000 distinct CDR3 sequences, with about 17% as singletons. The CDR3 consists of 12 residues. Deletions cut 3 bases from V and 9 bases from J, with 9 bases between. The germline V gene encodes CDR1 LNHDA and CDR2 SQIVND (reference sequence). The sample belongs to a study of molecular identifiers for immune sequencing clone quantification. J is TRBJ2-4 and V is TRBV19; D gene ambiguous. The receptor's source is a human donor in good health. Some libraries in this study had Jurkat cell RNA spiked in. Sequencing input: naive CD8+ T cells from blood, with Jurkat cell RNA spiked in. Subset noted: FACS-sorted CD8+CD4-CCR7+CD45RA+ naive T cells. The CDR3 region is CASSISGGIQYF. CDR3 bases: TGTGCCAGTAGTATTTCAGGCGGCATTCAGTACTTC.